The TCR beta chain under discussion was sequenced for a study of blood T cell repertoires in COVID-19 (TCRdb year 2020). With regard to the full study: Collaborator samples came from the United States, Italy and Spain and covered acute and convalescent phases of COVID-19. The prospective study material was composed of cDNA or gDNA derived from T cells, B-cell-depleted T cells, or PBMCs. Subjects who had been exposed to COVID-19, were actively infected with it, or had recovered from it provided the deeply sampled blood TCRbeta repertoires that made up the dataset. The repertoires were made available in a free public database intended to serve as a resource for research on the immune response to SARS-CoV-2. The samples were drawn from two sources: the first 160 participants of the ongoing ImmuneRACE study, and 950 to 1,500 subjects contributed by 6 global collaborators. The sample metadata nearly always contained a de-identified subject ID, COVID-19 status, age in years and sex. Where available, HLA class I and class II types were obtained from metadata supplied by the sample provider rather than from assay-based typing. Overall results and qualifications from the work: The amount of clinical and demographic metadata varied by source and participant and was provided uncurated.

Points on this clone: Its antigen is currently not known. No base-level quality is on record; no much larger clone is a single base apart.

The immunoSEQ Assay, a bias-controlled multiplex PCR, was used to amplify TCRbeta CDR3 regions from genomic DNA. Regarding the original processing steps: Nucleated cell counts per sample were estimated from amplification of reference gene primers within the assay. Sequence reads were collapsed and filtered to measure the absolute abundance of every unique TCRbeta CDR3 rearrangement. For each sample, productive Simpson clonality was calculated as the square root of Simpson's diversity index over productive rearrangements. Here the immuneACCESS table is served through TCRdb, limited to in-frame sequences with V and J called. Missing clones are a known gap in these copies; in checked studies unresolved V genes cover under half, and the rest lacks a known reason. V and J calls and clone size are copied from that table; D and trimming were computed from the DNA. The sample profile shows about 280,000 clones; roughly 86% of them were found once. The ten most abundant clones make up 2.1% of the sample.

From the cysteine through the phenylalanine, the CDR3 covers 15 amino acids. This entry keeps only the CDR3 DNA: 45 bases, framed from base 1. CDR1 and CDR2 are drawn from the germline V gene: SGHDN, FVKESK. At the junction V is shortened by 4 bases and J by 5 bases; bases outside the gene matches: 5. Samples from volunteer blood donors who had recovered from COVID-19 were contributed by a second Seattle source. The collaborating institutions used their own protocols to collect whole blood in K2EDTA tubes. For TCRbeta analysis, collaborators shipped samples in one of three forms: frozen whole blood, isolated PBMCs, or DNA extracted from either of those sample types.

This receptor was obtained from a woman aged 25 to 39 who had recovered from COVID-19. Sample: peripheral blood. In this chain, TRBV14 is recombined with TRBJ2-2; the central 9 bases match TRBD1. The DNA sequence follows: TGTGCCAGCAGCCCCTGGACAGGGGCAACCGGGGAGCTGTTTTTT. This gives the protein CASSPWTGATGELFF.